The 27 T cell receptor beta chains below were found in one sample sequenced in a study of blood T cell repertoires in COVID-19. The data were produced by immunoSEQ multiplex PCR, yet TCRdb's version contains in-frame clones alone and is incomplete. The table shows a few hundred thousand clones, with around 88% occurring only once. Sequenced: peripheral blood. These receptors were obtained from a man under 40 with acute or convalescent COVID-19.

The chain couples TRBV9 to TRBJ1-2, with D uncertain. CDR3 size: 12 residues. Germline CDR1 SGDLS, CDR2 YYNGEE. Trimming pared 4 bases from V and 7 bases from J, leaving 11 bases between. CDR3 loop: CASSRARGGYTF. In nucleotides, the CDR3 is TGTGCCAGCAGCCGGGCCCGGGGTGGCTACACCTTC.

The V gene is TRBV5-1, the J gene TRBJ2-1, with a weak D call TRBD2 (5 bases). The germline V and J ends were trimmed by 0 bases and 5 bases, with 12 bases remaining between them. The CDR3 loop spans 15 amino acids. Germline CDR1 is SGHRS and CDR2 is YFSETQ. As DNA, the CDR3 is TGCGCCAGCAGCTTGGGGACTTCTCATAACAATGAGCAGTTCTTC. Protein sequence: CASSLGTSHNNEQFF.

In its sample, this clone was seen once. The chain recombines TRBV2 with TRBJ2-2, with 11 bases matching TRBD1. The CDR3 has 15 residues. With 6 bases clipped from V and 6 bases from J, the junction kept 6 bases outside the gene matches. Germline CDR1 SNHLY, CDR2 FYNNEI. In nucleotides, the CDR3 is TGTGCCAGCAGCCTGGCGGGACAGGGGGCCGGGGAGCTGTTTTTT. Protein sequence: CASSLAGQGAGELFF.

This chain joins TRBV2 and TRBJ2-1; D may be TRBD2 (5 bases). V was trimmed by 6 bases and J by 10 bases, leaving 13 bases between them. The V gene's germline CDR1 is SNHLY and CDR2 FYNNEI. This CDR3 has 12 amino acids. Here the CDR3 DNA reads TGTGCCAGCAGCGGCTGGGAGCCAGAGCAGTTCTTC. Translation: CASSGWEPEQFF.

CDR3 sequence (DNA): TGTGCCAGCAGCTTAGATTCCAACACCTTCAATGAAAAACTGTTTTTT. Translating gives CASSLDSNTFNEKLFF. This chain connects TRBV11-2 to TRBJ1-4; D gene uncertain. This CDR3 comprises 16 residues. V gave up 0 bases and J gave up 5 bases, with 13 bases separating them. CDR1 is SGHAT, CDR2 FQNNGV, per germline. Full variable domain (rest looked up from reference TRBV11-2 and TRBJ1-4): EAGVAQSPRYKIIEKRQSVAFWCNPISGHATLYWYQQILGQGPKLLIQFQNNGVVDDSQLPKDRFSAERLKGVDSTLKIQPAKLEDSAVYLCASSLDSNTFNEKLFFGSGTQLSVL.

The V and J genes are TRBV5-5 and TRBJ1-2; 9 bases match TRBD1. V dropped 3 bases and J dropped 7; count of bases not matched to a gene: 7. CDR1 is SGHKS and CDR2 is YYEKEE in the germline V gene (reference sequence). The CDR3 loop spans 14 amino acids. CDR3 sequence reads: CASSYGDRVTGYTF. CDR3 nucleotides: TGTGCCAGCAGCTACGGGGACAGGGTAACTGGCTACACCTTC.

The rearrangement joins TRBV6-5 to TRBJ2-7; 13 bases map to TRBD2. Germline loops: CDR1 MNHEY, CDR2 SVGAGI. The V gene end was trimmed by 6 bases and the J gene end by 6 bases; junction bases not matched to a gene: 5. This CDR3 is built from 14 residues. CDR3 nucleotides: TGTGCCAGCAGCATACTAGCGGGGGGGTCCGAGCAGTACTTC. Protein sequence: CASSILAGGSEQYF.

This chain joins TRBV6-5 and TRBJ2-7; possibly TRBD1 for D (6 bases). The germline CDR1 and CDR2 sequences are MNHEY and SVGAGI. V lost 2 bases and J 3 bases, leaving 8 bases between the germline ends. The CDR3 spans 13 residues. CDR3 bases: TGTGCCAGCAGTTACGACAGGTACTACGAGCAGTACTTC. Amino acids: CASSYDRYYEQYF.

The rearrangement joins TRBV28 to TRBJ1-5, with 10 bases aligning to TRBD1. CDR1 and CDR2 from the germline V gene are MDHEN and SYDVKM. The CDR3 is made up of 15 amino acids. Trimming removed 2 bases from V and 7 bases from J; junction bases left unmatched: 5. The CDR3: CASSLAGQGTQPQHF. In DNA, the CDR3 is TGTGCCAGCAGTTTAGCGGGACAGGGGACCCAGCCCCAGCATTTT.

V usage is TRBV27 and J usage is TRBJ1-6; the D gene is possibly TRBD1 (6 bases). Looked up from germline, CDR1 is MNHEY and CDR2 is SMNVEV (reference sequence). V lost 4 bases and J lost 3, with 13 bases in between. The CDR3 is 16 residues long. Here the CDR3 DNA reads TGTGCCAGCAGTTCAACAGGGAAAGGCTATAATTCACCCCTCCACTTT. It is translated as CASSSTGKGYNSPLHF.

This chain connects TRBV28 to TRBJ1-1; 7 bases fit TRBD1. Per germline, CDR1 MDHEN and CDR2 SYDVKM. This CDR3 region has 14 residues. Trimming took 4 bases from V and 7 from J; bases not matched to a gene: 9. This chain's CDR3 is CASSSQRGPVEAFF. CDR3 nucleotides: TGTGCCAGCAGTTCCCAGAGGGGGCCGGTTGAAGCTTTCTTT.

This rearrangement joins TRBV5-3 to TRBJ1-5; the D is unclear. TRBV5-3 is an ORF, with its function uncertain. The CDR3 has 14 amino acids. Deletions cut 2 bases from V and 0 bases from J, with 6 bases between. The DNA for the CDR3 is TGTGCCAGAAGCTTTCTATGTAGCAATCAGCCCCAGCATTTT. Translated: CARSFLCSNQPQHF.

The V gene is TRBV6-5, the J gene TRBJ2-3; 9 bases map to TRBD1. V lost 7 bases, J lost 4 bases, and 9 bases stayed unmatched. This CDR3 region has 15 residues. Germline V gene lookup returns CDR1 MNHEY and CDR2 SVGAGI. CDR3 in amino acids: CASITDRGKADTQYF. The CDR3 nucleotides read TGTGCCAGCATTACGGACAGGGGAAAGGCAGATACGCAGTATTTT.

The DNA of the CDR3 is TGTGCCAGTAGTATGGAACTAGCGGGGCGAGAGCAGTACTTC. It specifies CASSMELAGREQYF. This rearrangement joins TRBV19 to TRBJ2-7; 10 bases map to TRBD2. V was pared by 3 bases and J by 7 bases, with 6 bases of the junction left unmatched. The CDR3 extends over 14 amino acids. The germline CDR1 and CDR2 sequences are LNHDA and SQIVND (reference sequence).

The chain uses TRBV30 and TRBJ1-5, with TRBD1 as a possible D gene (6 bases). The CDR3 is made up of 17 amino acids. Trimming pared 0 bases from V and 1 base from J, leaving 16 bases between. Germline lookup yields CDR1 GTSNPN and CDR2 SVGIG (reference sequence). CDR3 nucleotide sequence: TGTGCCTGGAGTGTACCCCACTCAGGGGCCAGCAATCAGCCCCAGCATTTT. Protein: CAWSVPHSGASNQPQHF. Drawing the rest from reference TRBV30 and TRBJ1-5, the complete variable domain is SQTIHQWPATLVQPVGSPLSLECTVEGTSNPNLYWYRQAAGRGLQLLFYSVGIGQISSEVPQNLSASRPQDRQFILSSKKLLLSDSGFYLCAWSVPHSGASNQPQHFGDGTRLSIL.

The chain is built from TRBV3-1 (or the pseudogene TRBV3-2) and TRBJ2-1; D uncertain. The CDR3 runs 15 residues. Per germline, CDR1 LGHDT and CDR2 YNNKEL (reference sequence). Between the trimmed V and J ends, which lost 0 bases and 7 bases, there was a span of 13 bases. The CDR3 reads CASSQDGFIWNEQFF. CDR3 coding DNA: TGTGCCAGCAGCCAAGACGGTTTTATATGGAATGAGCAGTTCTTC.

The chain employs TRBV4-1 and TRBJ2-1, with TRBD1 as a possible D gene (5 bases). Trimming shortened V by 0 bases and J by 4 bases, and 10 bases separated the two germline ends. The CDR3 totals 15 residues. Germline V gene sequence: CDR1 MGHRA, CDR2 YSYEKL. CDR3 in amino acids: CASSQDMGQYNEQFF. As DNA, the CDR3 is TGCGCCAGCAGCCAAGATATGGGGCAATACAATGAGCAGTTCTTC.

The gene calls are TRBV10-1 and TRBJ2-1; D is ambiguous. Germline V CDR1 and CDR2: WNHNN, SYGVQD (reference sequence). This CDR3 comprises 13 residues. V was pared by 8 bases and J by 15 bases, with 23 bases between. CDR3 sequence reads: CASAAVALSRLFF. The CDR3 region has the DNA TGCGCCAGCGCGGCGGTAGCCCTGTCCCGACTGTTCTTC.

This chain links TRBV9 with TRBJ2-1; D uncertain. Per germline, CDR1 SGDLS and CDR2 YYNGEE. V lost 0 bases and J lost 6, with 25 bases in between. This CDR3 contains 19 residues. The CDR3 DNA is TGTGCCAGCAGCGTAGACGAGCGTGCGTTGATCCTACCCACCAATGAGCAGTTCTTC. Protein sequence: CASSVDERALILPTNEQFF. The variable domain in full, completed from reference TRBV9 and TRBJ2-1, reads DSGVTQTPKHLITATGQRVTLRCSPRSGDLSVYWYQQSLDQGLQFLIQYYNGEERAKGNILERFSAQQFPDLHSELNLSSLELGDSALYFCASSVDERALILPTNEQFFGPGTRLTVL.

The chain has TRBV6-6 and TRBJ1-6, with D possibly being TRBD1 (6 bases). The CDR3 is 16 amino acids. Germline CDR1 and CDR2: MNHNY and SVGAGI (reference sequence). Trimming cost V 0 bases and J 6 bases, with 12 bases left between them. The chain's CDR3 is CASSYSAGESNSPLHF. The DNA for the CDR3 is TGTGCCAGCAGTTACTCGGCAGGGGAGTCTAATTCACCCCTCCACTTT.

Comment on this clone: Germline and junction disagree at one end, which may indicate a read error. The V call is TRBV9, the J call TRBJ1-3; D not certain. The CDR3 is made up of 10 amino acids. Germline values: CDR1 SGDLS, CDR2 YYNGEE. Here the CDR3 DNA reads TGTGCCAGCAGTGGAGACACCATATATTTT. Its translation is CASSGDTIYF.

The rearrangement uses TRBV11-2 and TRBJ2-3; 11 nucleotides match TRBD2. V gave up 0 bases and J gave up 7 bases; unmatched junction bases: 12. The CDR3 spans 18 residues. Germline lookup yields CDR1 SGHAT and CDR2 FQNNGV. CDR3 nucleotide sequence: TGTGCCAGCAGCTTAGATGGTCGGCTAGCGGGGGGAAGGAATACGCAGTATTTT. Its translation: CASSLDGRLAGGRNTQYF.

The count of this clone is one. The rearrangement uses TRBV7-9 and TRBJ2-3; a weak D match, TRBD2 (5 bases). Trimming shortened V by 5 bases and J by 4 bases, and 7 bases separated the two germline ends. From germline, CDR1 is SEHNR and CDR2 FQNEAQ (reference sequence). The CDR3 sequence is 12 residues long. The CDR3 region has the DNA TGTGCCAGCAGCCCGGGGTCAGATACGCAGTATTTT. This encodes CASSPGSDTQYF.

The chain uses TRBV6-6 and TRBJ1-2; 11 nucleotides align to TRBD1. The CDR3 is 12 residues long. Germline assignment: CDR1 MNHNY and CDR2 SVGAGI (reference sequence). V dropped 8 bases and J dropped 6; count of bases not matched to a gene: 2. The CDR3 reads CASGQGADGYTF. As DNA, the CDR3 is TGTGCCAGCGGACAGGGGGCTGATGGCTACACCTTC.

The chain carries TRBV7-9 and TRBJ1-5, with 7 bases fitting TRBD1. Germline assignment: CDR1 SEHNR and CDR2 FQNEAQ (reference sequence). Trimming took 1 base from V and 1 from J; bases not matched to a gene: 13. The CDR3 is made up of 19 amino acids. CDR3 in DNA: TGTGCCAGCAGCTTAGGGGGCCGGGGACAGCCTTGGAGCAATCAGCCCCAGCATTTT. The encoded protein is CASSLGGRGQPWSNQPQHF.

The chain combines TRBV4-1 with TRBJ1-2, with no clear D. Trimming left V 4 bases short and J 0 bases short, with 18 bases between. The CDR3 sequence is 17 residues long. CDR1 is MGHRA and CDR2 is YSYEKL in the germline V gene. This CDR3 reads CASSRPYRGDSNYGYTF. The CDR3 bases are TGCGCCAGCAGCCGACCTTACCGGGGAGACTCTAACTATGGCTACACCTTC.

The rearrangement uses TRBV9 and TRBJ2-5; D might be TRBD2 (5 bases). In germline, CDR1 is SGDLS, CDR2 YYNGEE. With 4 bases removed from V and 5 bases from J, the gap between germline ends came to 15 bases. This CDR3 has 14 amino acids. The CDR3 DNA follows: TGTGCCAGCAGCTCCACCACTACGGGGGAGACCCAGTACTTC. This translates into CASSSTTTGETQYF.